This TCR beta chain was identified during a study of blood T cells in healthy people across ages (dated by TCRdb to 2014 to 2015). For context, the study as a whole: In model experiments, template switching captured about one uniquely barcoded TCR beta cDNA molecule for every two T cells. Age-related changes in TCR beta repertoire diversity were measured in the study by deep sequencing normalized with unique cDNA molecular identifiers. Donors were grouped into four age groups: young (average 16 years), middle-aged (approximately 41), aged (around 60) and long-lived (about 82). Donors of different ages were randomly distributed across sequencing lanes to avoid experimental bias. Two additional independent replicas of 1 million unique cDNA reads from the same blood draw were analyzed for two donors (one aged 18 to 30 and one aged 80 or older).

The method was 5' RACE. TCRdb records Illumina HiSeq 2500 as the sequencer. A second PCR of about 7 to 12 cycles was run with a J-beta primer mix and a sample-barcoded 5' primer. Each TCR beta cDNA molecule received a unique molecular identifier from a template-switch 5' adaptor carrying 12 random nucleotides. At least 3 million CDR3-containing paired-end reads were obtained from each sample. First-strand cDNA was synthesized from all RNA with the Mint cDNA synthesis kit, primed by a TRBC-specific oligonucleotide. After uracil-DNA glycosylase treatment, a first 18-cycle PCR used universal primers M1SS and BC2_uni_R on all cDNA. In the authors' own workflow: For normalization, 1 million high-quality reads were randomly selected from each sample, with every read carrying a distinct molecular identifier. Instead of being binned into consensus sequences, reads that shared molecular identifiers were thrown out. MiTCR, set to a Q25 quality threshold and the strictest error-elimination algorithm, was used for CDR3 identification, clonotype clustering and error correction. Lower-bound total TCR beta diversity was estimated with a nonparametric unseen species model using Euler transformation. TCRdb reran the public reads through fastp at Q25 and MiXCR, keeping productive beta chains. Rows are combined by CDR3 protein, so each entry shows the most common genes and DNA. In this record, the V and J calls reflect TCRdb's handling and not the investigators' own analysis. The sample records fewer than 950,000 distinct CDR3 sequences, 50% to 65% of which are singletons. 41% of the sample is in the top ten clones.

Donors were a few dozen systemically healthy Caucasian individuals from Russia aged roughly 6 to 90 years. Each donor gave ten milliliters of peripheral blood, collected into EDTA-treated Vacutainer tubes. Ficoll-Paque density-gradient centrifugation was used to isolate PBMCs, with at least 6.5 million per sample. Trizol reagent was used to extract total RNA from PBMCs, with at least 5.5 micrograms per sample. Naive CD45RAhigh/CD27high T cell percentages were measured by flow cytometry on a PBMC aliquot from every donor. A word on this clonotype: Its antigen target is currently unknown. No base-level quality is on record; no much larger clone is a single base apart.

The CDR3 has 16 amino acids, counting the end cysteine and phenylalanine. The DNA shown is the 48-base CDR3, in frame from base 1. CDR1 and CDR2 are read off the germline V gene as SGDLS and YYNGEE. Results the study describes overall, beyond this receptor: Because profiling used bulk unsorted PBMCs, naive and antigen-experienced compartments could not be compared conclusively. Compared with the aged group, the long-lived group had more naive CD4+ T cells, fewer expanded clones and increased TCR diversity, a pattern suggesting age selection. There was a strong correlation between observed TCR beta diversity and the percentage of naive T cells measured by flow cytometry. Estimates of total diversity based on one million sequenced T cells were considered lower bounds and underestimates. As age increased, observed TCR beta diversity per million T cells dropped in a roughly linear way, and a significant reduction was already evident by age roughly 36. The CMV infection status of donors was not known, potentially confounding age-related changes in expanded clonotypes.

The chain is assembled from TRBV9 and TRBJ2-4; TRBD1 agrees with 10 junctional bases. Gene TRBJ2-7 matches the end of the DNA better, so the J call may be wrong. This clonotype was sampled from a man of 80 years or more in good health. The sequenced sample was blood. CDR3 protein: CASSSQSGTGAYEQYF. In nucleotide form, the sequence is TGTGCCAGCAGCTCACAATCCGGGACAGGGGCCTACGAGCAGTACTTC.